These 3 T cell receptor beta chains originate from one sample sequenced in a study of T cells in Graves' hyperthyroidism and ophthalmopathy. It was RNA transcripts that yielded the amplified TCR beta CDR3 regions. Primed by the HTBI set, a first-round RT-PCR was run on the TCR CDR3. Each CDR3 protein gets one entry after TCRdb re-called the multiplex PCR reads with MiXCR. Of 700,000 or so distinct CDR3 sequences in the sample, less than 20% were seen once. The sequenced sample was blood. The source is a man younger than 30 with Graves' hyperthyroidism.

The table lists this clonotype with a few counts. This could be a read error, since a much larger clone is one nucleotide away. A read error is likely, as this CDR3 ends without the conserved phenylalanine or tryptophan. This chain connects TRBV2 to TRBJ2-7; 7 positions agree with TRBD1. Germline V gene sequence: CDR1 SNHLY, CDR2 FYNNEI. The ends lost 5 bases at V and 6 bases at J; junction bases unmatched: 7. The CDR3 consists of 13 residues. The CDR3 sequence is CASSLAGGREQYL. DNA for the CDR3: TGTGCCAGCAGTCTGGCAGGGGGTCGCGAGCAGTACCTC.

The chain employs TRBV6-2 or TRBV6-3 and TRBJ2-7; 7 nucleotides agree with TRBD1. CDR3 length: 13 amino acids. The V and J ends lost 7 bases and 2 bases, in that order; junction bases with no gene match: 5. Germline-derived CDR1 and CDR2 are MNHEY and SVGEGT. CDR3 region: CASTKTGTYEQYF. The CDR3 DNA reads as TGTGCCAGCACTAAGACAGGGACCTACGAGCAGTACTTC.

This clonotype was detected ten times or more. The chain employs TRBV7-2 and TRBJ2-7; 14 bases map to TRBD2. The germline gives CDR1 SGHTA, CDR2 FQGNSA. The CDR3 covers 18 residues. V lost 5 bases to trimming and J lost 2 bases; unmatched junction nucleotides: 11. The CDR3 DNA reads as TGTGCCAGCAGCCCGGGGACTAGCGGGAGTCGGGGGACCTACGAGCAGTACTTC. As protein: CASSPGTSGSRGTYEQYF.